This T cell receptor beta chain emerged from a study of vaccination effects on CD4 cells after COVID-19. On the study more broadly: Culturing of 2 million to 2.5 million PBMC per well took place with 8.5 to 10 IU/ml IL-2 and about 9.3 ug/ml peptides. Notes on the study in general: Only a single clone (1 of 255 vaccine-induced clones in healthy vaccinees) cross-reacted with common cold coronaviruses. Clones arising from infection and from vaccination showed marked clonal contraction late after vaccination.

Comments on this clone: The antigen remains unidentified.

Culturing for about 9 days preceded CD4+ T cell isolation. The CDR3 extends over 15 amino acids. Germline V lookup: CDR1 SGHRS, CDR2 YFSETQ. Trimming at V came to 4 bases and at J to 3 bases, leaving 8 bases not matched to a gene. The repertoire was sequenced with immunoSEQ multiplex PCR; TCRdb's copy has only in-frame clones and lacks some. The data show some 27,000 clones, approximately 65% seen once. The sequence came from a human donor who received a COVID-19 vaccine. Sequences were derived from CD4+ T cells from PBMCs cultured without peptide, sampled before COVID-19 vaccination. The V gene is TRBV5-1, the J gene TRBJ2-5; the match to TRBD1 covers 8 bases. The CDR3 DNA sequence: TGCGCCAGCAGCCAGGCCACAGGGGGGAAAGAGACCCAGTACTTC. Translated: CASSQATGGKETQYF. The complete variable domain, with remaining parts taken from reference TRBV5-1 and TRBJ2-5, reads KAGVTQTPRYLIKTRGQQVTLSCSPISGHRSVSWYQQTPGQGLQFLFEYFSETQRNKGNFPGRFSGRQFSNSRSEMNVSTLELGDSALYLCASSQATGGKETQYFGPGTRLLVL.